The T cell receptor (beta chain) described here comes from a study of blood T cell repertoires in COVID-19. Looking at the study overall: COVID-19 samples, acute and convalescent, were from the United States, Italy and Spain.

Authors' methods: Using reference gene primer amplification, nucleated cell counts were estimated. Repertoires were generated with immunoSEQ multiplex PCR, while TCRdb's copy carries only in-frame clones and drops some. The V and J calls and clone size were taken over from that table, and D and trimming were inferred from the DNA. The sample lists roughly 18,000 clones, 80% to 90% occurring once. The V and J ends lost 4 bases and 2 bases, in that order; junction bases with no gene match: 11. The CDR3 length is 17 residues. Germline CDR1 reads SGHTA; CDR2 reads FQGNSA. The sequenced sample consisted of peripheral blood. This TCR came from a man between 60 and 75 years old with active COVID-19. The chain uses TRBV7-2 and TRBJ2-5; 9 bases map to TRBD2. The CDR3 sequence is CASSSPRRGGGQETQYF. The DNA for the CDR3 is TGTGCCAGCAGCTCCCCCAGGCGGGGGGGCGGTCAAGAGACCCAGTACTTC. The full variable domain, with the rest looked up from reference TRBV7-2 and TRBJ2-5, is GAGVSQSPSNKVTEKGKDVELRCDPISGHTALYWYRQSLGQGLEFLIYFQGNSAPDKSGLPSDRFSAERTGGSVSTLTIQRTQQEDSAVYLCASSSPRRGGGQETQYFGPGTRLLVL.